This TCR beta chain was identified in a study of CD8+CD57+ T cells in acquired aplastic anemia. Study-level information: Sorted cells (CD4+ and CD8+) yielded DNA amounts that averaged about 3.4 ug. Healthy donor sequencing depth: 9 million to 10.8 million CD4+, some 11 million CD8+ reads. Overall study results and limits: Between patients and controls, approximately 29 CD8+ CDR3 sequences were found in common. Controls and patients did not differ significantly in CD8+ Simpson's diversity.

Genomic DNA, the template, was used for profiling of the TCR beta VDJ and CDR3. TCRdb used MiXCR to reprocess the reads, holding one entry per CDR3 protein. The sample has around 400,000 distinct CDR3 sequences; 55% to 70% are singletons. As to this clonotype: The antigen remains undetermined. The junction shows a germline mismatch at one end, possibly a read error.

This CDR3 comprises 15 residues. Per the germline V gene, CDR1 is SGHTA and CDR2 is FQGNSA. The chain carries TRBV7-2 and TRBJ1-4; D is unclear. The receptor was isolated from a human donor in good health, serving as a control. Sequenced: sorted CD4+, CD8+, or CD8+CD57+ T cells (not recorded which) from PBMCs. In nucleotides, the CDR3 is TGTGCCAGCAGGAGTACGGGGATTGGGAGTGAAACACTGTTTTTT. It encodes CASRSTGIGSETLFF.